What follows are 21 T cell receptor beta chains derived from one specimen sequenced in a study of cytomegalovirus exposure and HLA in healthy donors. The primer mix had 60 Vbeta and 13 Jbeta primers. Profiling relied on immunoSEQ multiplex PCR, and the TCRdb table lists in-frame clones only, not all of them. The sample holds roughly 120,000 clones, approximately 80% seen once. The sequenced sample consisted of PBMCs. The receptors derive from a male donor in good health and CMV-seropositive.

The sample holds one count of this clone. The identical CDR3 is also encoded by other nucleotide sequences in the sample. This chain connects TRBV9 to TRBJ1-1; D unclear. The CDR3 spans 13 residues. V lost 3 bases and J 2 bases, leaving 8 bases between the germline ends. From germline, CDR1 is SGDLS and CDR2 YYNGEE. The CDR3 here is CASSAGENTEAFF. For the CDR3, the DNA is TGTGCCAGCAGCGCGGGAGAAAACACTGAAGCTTTCTTT.

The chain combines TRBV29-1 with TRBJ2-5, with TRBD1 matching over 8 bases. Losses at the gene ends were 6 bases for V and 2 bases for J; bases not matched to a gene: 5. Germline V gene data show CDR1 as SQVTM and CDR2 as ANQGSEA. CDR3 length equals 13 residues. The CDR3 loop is CSVAQGAQETQYF. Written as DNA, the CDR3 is TGCAGCGTCGCCCAGGGGGCTCAAGAGACCCAGTACTTC.

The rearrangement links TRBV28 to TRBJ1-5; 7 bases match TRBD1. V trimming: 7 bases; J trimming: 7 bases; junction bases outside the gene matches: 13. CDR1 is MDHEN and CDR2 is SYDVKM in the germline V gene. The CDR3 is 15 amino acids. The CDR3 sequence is CASTLSDRTVQPQHF. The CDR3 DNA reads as TGTGCCAGCACCCTTTCGGACAGGACGGTGCAGCCCCAGCATTTT. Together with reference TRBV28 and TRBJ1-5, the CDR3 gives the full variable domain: DVKVTQSSRYLVKRTGEKVFLECVQDMDHENMFWYRQDPGLGLRLIYFSYDVKMKEKGDIPEGYSVSREKKERFSLILESASTNQTSMYLCASTLSDRTVQPQHFGDGTRLSIL.

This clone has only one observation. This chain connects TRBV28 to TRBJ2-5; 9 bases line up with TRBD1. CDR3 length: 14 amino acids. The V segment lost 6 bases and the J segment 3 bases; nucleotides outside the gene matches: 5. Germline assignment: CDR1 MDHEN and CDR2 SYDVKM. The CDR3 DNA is TGTGCCAGCAGCTGGGACAGGGTAGAAGAGACCCAGTACTTC. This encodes CASSWDRVEETQYF.

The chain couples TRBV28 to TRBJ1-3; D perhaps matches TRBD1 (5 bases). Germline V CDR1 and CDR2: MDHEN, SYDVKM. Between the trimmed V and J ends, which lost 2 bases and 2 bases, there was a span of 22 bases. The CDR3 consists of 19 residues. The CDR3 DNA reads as TGTGCCAGCAGTTTAGGGGCAGTCACTTTAAACGAGCCTGGAAACACCATATATTTT. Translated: CASSLGAVTLNEPGNTIYF.

Here the CDR3 reads CASSGPLGDTDTQYF. In DNA form, the CDR3 reads TGTGCCAGCAGCGGCCCACTAGGCGACACAGATACGCAGTATTTT. This chain connects TRBV7-9 to TRBJ2-3; tentative D call: TRBD2 (5 bases). The CDR3 is made up of 15 amino acids. Germline lookup yields CDR1 SEHNR and CDR2 FQNEAQ (reference sequence). V was pared by 5 bases and J by 2 bases, with 14 bases between.

CDR3 nucleotide sequence: TGTGCCTGGATTCCGTCCCGGGGACTAGCGGGCTACAATGAGCAGTTCTTC. This encodes CAWIPSRGLAGYNEQFF. V and J are TRBV30 and TRBJ2-1, with 12 positions matching TRBD2. V trimming: 4 bases; J trimming: 3 bases; junction bases outside the gene matches: 10. The germline V gene encodes CDR1 GTSNPN and CDR2 SVGIG (reference sequence). The CDR3 extends over 17 amino acids.

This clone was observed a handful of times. The CDR3: CASSYGGSTYGYTF. The CDR3 DNA is TGTGCCAGCAGTTACGGGGGGTCGACGTATGGCTACACCTTC. The chain employs TRBV6-5 and TRBJ1-2; a possible D gene is TRBD1 (5 bases). Germline assignment: CDR1 MNHEY and CDR2 SVGAGI. The CDR3 contains 14 residues. Trimming left V 2 bases short and J 5 bases short, with 12 bases between.

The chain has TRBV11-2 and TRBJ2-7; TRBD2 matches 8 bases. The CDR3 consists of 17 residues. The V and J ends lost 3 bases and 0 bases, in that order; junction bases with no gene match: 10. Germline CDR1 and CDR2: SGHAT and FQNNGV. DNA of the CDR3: TGTGCCAGCAGCTTTCGCGGGGGGCAGGTGAGCTCCTACGAGCAGTACTTC. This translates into CASSFRGGQVSSYEQYF.

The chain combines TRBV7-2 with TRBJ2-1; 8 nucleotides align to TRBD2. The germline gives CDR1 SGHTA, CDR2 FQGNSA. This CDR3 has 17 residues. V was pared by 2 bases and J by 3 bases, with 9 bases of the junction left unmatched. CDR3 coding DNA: TGTGCCAGCAGCTTACTTATAGCGGGAATGGGCTACAATGAGCAGTTCTTC. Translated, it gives CASSLLIAGMGYNEQFF.

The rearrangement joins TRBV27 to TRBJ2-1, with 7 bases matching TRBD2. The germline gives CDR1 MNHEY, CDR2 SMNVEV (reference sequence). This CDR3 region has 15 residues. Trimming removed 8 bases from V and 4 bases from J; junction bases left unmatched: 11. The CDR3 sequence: CASFLGTGGYNEQFF. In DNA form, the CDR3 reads TGTGCCAGCTTCTTGGGGACGGGGGGTTACAATGAGCAGTTCTTC.

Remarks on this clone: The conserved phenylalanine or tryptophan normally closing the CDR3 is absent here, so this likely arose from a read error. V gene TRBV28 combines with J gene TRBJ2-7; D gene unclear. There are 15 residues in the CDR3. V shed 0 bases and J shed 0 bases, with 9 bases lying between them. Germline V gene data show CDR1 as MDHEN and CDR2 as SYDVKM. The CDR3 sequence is CASSLWQAPSYEQYL. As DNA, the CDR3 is TGTGCCAGCAGTTTATGGCAGGCCCCCTCCTACGAGCAGTACCTC.

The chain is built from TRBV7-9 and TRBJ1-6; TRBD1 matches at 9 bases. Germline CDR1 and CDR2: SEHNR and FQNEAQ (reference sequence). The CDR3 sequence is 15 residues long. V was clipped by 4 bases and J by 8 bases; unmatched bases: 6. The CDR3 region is CASSSGQGLHSPLHF. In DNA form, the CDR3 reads TGTGCCAGCAGCTCGGGACAGGGTCTGCATTCACCCCTCCACTTT.

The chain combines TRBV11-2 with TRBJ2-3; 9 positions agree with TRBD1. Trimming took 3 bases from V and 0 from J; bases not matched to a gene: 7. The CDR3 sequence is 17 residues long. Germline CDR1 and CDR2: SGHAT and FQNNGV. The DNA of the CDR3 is TGTGCCAGCAGCTTGGGAAAGGGACAGGGTAGCACAGATACGCAGTATTTT. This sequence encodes CASSLGKGQGSTDTQYF.

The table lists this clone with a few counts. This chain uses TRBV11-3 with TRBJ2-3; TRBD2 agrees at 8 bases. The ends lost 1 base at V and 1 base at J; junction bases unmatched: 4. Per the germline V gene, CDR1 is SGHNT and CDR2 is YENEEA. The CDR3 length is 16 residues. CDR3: CASSLGRAGGTDTQYF. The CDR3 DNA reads TGTGCCAGCAGCTTAGGTAGAGCGGGAGGCACAGATACGCAGTATTTT.

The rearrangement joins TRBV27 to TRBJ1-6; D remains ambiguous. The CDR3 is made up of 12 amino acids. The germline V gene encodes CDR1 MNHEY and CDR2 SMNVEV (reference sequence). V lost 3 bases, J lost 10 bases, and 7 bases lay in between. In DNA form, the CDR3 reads TGTGCCAGCAGTTTTCCCGGGTCACCCCTCCACTTT. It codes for CASSFPGSPLHF.

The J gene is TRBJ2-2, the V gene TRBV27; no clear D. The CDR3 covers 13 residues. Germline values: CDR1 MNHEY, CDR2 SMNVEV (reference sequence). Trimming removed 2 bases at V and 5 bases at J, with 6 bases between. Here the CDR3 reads CASSLQVTGELFF. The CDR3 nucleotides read TGTGCCAGCAGTTTACAGGTTACCGGGGAGCTGTTTTTT.

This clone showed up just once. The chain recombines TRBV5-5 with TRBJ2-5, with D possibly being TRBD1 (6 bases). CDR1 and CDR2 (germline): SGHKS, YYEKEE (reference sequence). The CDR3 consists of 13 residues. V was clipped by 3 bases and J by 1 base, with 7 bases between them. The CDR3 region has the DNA TGTGCCAGCAGCTGGACAGTCCAAGAGACCCAGTACTTC. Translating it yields CASSWTVQETQYF.

Written as DNA, the CDR3 is TGTGCCAGCAGCTTGACCACGGGACAGCGTACCGGGGAGCTGTTTTTT. It codes for CASSLTTGQRTGELFF. The gene calls are TRBV5-6 and TRBJ2-2; 7 bases are shared with TRBD1. Germline V gives CDR1 SGHDT, CDR2 YYEEEE. V lost 1 base and J lost 5; bases outside the gene matches: 8. The CDR3 extends over 16 amino acids.

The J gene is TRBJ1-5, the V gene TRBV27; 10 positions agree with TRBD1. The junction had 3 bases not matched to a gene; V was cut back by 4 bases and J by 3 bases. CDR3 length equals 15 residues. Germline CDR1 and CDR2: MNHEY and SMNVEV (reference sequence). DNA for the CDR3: TGTGCCAGCAGTTCCGGGACAGGGGTCAATCAGCCCCAGCATTTT. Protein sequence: CASSSGTGVNQPQHF.

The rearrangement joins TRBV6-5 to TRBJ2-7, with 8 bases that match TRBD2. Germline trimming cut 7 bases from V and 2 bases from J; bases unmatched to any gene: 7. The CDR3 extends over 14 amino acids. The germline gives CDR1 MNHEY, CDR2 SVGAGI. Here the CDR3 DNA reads TGTGCCAGCACCTCCAGCGGGAGTGCCTACGAGCAGTACTTC. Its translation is CASTSSGSAYEQYF.